This T cell receptor beta chain was sequenced during a study of control samples from healthy donors and cancer patients. Germline loops: CDR1 MDHEN, CDR2 SYDVKM. With V trimmed by 7 bases and J by 7 bases, 8 bases remained unmatched. The CDR3 has 13 amino acids. Only in-frame clones appear in the TCRdb table, and some are missing; sequencing was by immunoSEQ multiplex PCR. Here the sample spans approximately 170,000 clones, 90% being singletons. This clone was picked up one time. Sequenced input: blood. The clonotype was recovered from a woman in her 50s in good health. The J gene is TRBJ1-2, the V gene TRBV28, with TRBD1 matching 8 bases. This CDR3 reads CASTWTGISGYTF. Written as DNA, the CDR3 is TGTGCCAGCACGTGGACAGGGATCTCTGGCTACACCTTC.